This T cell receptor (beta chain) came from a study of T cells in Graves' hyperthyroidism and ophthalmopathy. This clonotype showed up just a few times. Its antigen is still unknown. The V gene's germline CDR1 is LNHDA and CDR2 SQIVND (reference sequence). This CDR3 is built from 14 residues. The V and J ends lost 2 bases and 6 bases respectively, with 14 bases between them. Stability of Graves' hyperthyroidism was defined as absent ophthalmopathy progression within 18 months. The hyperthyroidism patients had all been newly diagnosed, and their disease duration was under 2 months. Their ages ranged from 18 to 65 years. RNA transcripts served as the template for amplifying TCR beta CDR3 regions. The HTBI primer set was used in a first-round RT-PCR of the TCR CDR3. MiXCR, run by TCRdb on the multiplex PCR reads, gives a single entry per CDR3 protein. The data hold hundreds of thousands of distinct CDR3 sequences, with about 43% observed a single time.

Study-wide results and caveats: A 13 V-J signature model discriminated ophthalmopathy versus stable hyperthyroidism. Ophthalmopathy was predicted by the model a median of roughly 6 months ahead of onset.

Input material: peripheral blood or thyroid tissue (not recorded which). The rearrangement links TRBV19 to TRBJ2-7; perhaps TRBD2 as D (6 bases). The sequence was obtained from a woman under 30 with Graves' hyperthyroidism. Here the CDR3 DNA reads TGTGCCAGTAGTATATCCGAGACTAGGGGCGAGCAGTACTTC. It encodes CASSISETRGEQYF. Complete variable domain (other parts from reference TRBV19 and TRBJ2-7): DGGITQSPKYLFRKEGQNVTLSCEQNLNHDAMYWYRQDPGQGLRLIYYSQIVNDFQKGDIAEGYSVSREKKESFPLTVTSAQKNPTAFYLCASSISETRGEQYFGPGTRLTVT.